Only a few counts were recorded for the clone carrying this T cell receptor beta chain. The antigen is not known. This specimen comes from a study of T cells in localized non-small cell lung cancer. Study findings and constraints: Increased T cell density in blood showed an association with longer overall survival. Heterogeneity remains possible, as sequencing covered one tumor region only. Uninvolved adjacent lung had more T cell clonality than any other tissue, topping tumor. Of the top 100 tumor clones, median approximately 60 were in adjacent lung, some 29 among its top 100.

V shed 3 bases, J shed 10 bases, and the junction held 6 bases outside the gene matches. Germline-derived CDR1 and CDR2 are LNHDA and SQIVND (reference sequence). There are 13 residues in the CDR3. The data were produced by immunoSEQ multiplex PCR, yet TCRdb's version contains in-frame clones alone and is incomplete. Of about 47,000 clones listed, roughly 86% are singletons. The chain carries TRBV19 and TRBJ2-1; 7 positions agree with TRBD2. The receptor was derived from a man between 40 and 69 years old with stage II lung adenocarcinoma. Sequencing used PBMCs, obtained before any cancer treatment. The CDR3 DNA is TGTGCCAGTAGTATGGGCGGGGGACGGGAGCAGTTCTTC. The encoded protein is CASSMGGGREQFF.